Included here is one T cell receptor (beta chain) sequence, with context. This clone appeared a few times. The clone's antigen remains unknown. Base-call qualities are not available, and no considerably larger clone is one nucleotide away. Each donor gave one peripheral blood draw, around 100 mL on average, collected into heparinised tubes. A BD FACSAria II was used to sort naive, central memory, regulatory and stem cell-like memory CD4+ T cells with a panel that included CD45RO, CCR7, CD25, CD127, CD95 and CD27. Every sorted population had a purity above 95%. PBMCs were isolated immediately by Lymphoprep density gradient centrifugation and stained directly without culture. Samples were stained and sorted in pairs, with one healthy donor and one patient per experiment, so that batch effects were minimized. The entire isolated RNA was reverse transcribed using the High Capacity cDNA Reverse Transcription Kit, and thus expressed TCRB transcripts were sequenced. Naive, central memory and regulatory T cell samples underwent deep immunoSEQ sequencing, averaging approximately 3.5 million total reads per sample. After sorted cells were lysed in RLT buffer, RNA was extracted with DNase-treated RNeasy Micro or Mini kits, with the choice depending on cell number. To prevent cross-contamination, each cell subset was processed individually, whereas patient and healthy donor samples were processed jointly. TCRB sequences were amplified from cDNA with the immunoSEQ multiplex PCR, producing 87-bp fragments spanning the CDR3 region. Sequencing of the amplicons was performed on the Illumina HiSeq platform. The published analysis was carried out like this. PCR bias was computationally corrected using synthetic template baselines, reads within Hamming distance 2 were collapsed, and singletons that could not be merged were discarded. Reads were aligned to IMGT to assign V, D and J genes, CDR3 length, and insertions or deletions at six rearrangement sites. Within each subset, clonotype counts were normalized to sorted cell number, and only after that were true diversity and Gini coefficients computed with the tcR R package. Repertoire sharing was quantified using the overlap coefficient calculated on TCRB nucleotide sequences. As a proxy for the pre-selection repertoire, out-of-frame TCRB sequences from naive cells were analyzed. The source is immuneACCESS, and TCRdb retained only in-frame sequences with V and J called. Part of the clones is not carried over; for the studies checked, unresolved V genes explain less than half of this, and the remainder is unexplained. Clonal size and the V and J genes are those of that table, whereas D and trimming came from the DNA. Present in this sample are 300,000 to 400,000 clones, roughly 11% of which were seen just once. Together, the top ten hold over 0.015% of the sample.

This sample was taken from a study of beta chain features in type 1 diabetes (dated by TCRdb to 2017 to 2018). Broadly, across the study: Mean age, gender distribution, total cell number and subset yield were not different between patients and healthy donors. A total of over 95,000,000 sorted cells were examined across all samples, and RNA yield correlated strongly with the number of cells per subset. In the study, TCRB repertoires of sorted circulating CD4+ T cell subsets from recently diagnosed type 1 diabetes patients were compared with those of matched healthy donors. Regulatory and stem cell-like memory subsets were isolated from only 8 patients and roughly 8 healthy donors, whereas naive and central memory subsets came from all 28 donors. What the research found in general, with its limitations: Naive, central memory and regulatory TCRB repertoires appeared to be more alike among patients than among healthy donors. Type 1 diabetes patients showed a moderate but significant shortening of TCRB CDR3 length in all four CD4+ subsets. Only small numbers of individuals were included in the HLA sub-analyses, which left unresolved whether HLA type had any influence on TCRB rearrangement. PCR might favor shorter templates, but patient and control samples were amplified and corrected together, so any skew would affect both groups equally. Fewer insertions and more nucleotide deletions at VDJ recombination sites were observed in patients with type 1 diabetes, implying thymic rearrangement abnormalities. Because cDNA was sequenced instead of genomic DNA, highly expressing activated cells could be over-represented, though the groups showed no difference in activation or CD3 levels.

V sheds 3 bases and J sheds 2 bases, leaving 17 bases between their ends. CDR1 and CDR2, looked up from the germline V gene, are LGHNA and YNFKEQ. Including cysteine and phenylalanine, the CDR3 has 17 amino acids. The only DNA kept is the CDR3, 51 bases in frame from the first base. The sequence derives from a woman aged 25 to 39 in good health. The sequence is built from TRBV4-2 and TRBJ1-5, with a tentative D gene TRBD1 over 5 matching bases. Sequenced input: naive CD4+ T cells from blood. According to the study, the label for this sample's cell subset or site signals: true naive CD4+ T cells. The DNA sequence follows: TGTGCCAGCAGCCATATCGGGGGGGGGATGGGCAATCAGCCCCAGCATTTT. This is translated as CASSHIGGGMGNQPQHF.